These 28 T cell receptor beta chains were sequenced from one sample in a study of T cell responses to AZD1222 COVID-19 vaccine. The assay was immunoSEQ multiplex PCR, and TCRdb's table has in-frame clones only and misses some. The sample lists fewer than 55,000 clones, about 90% seen once, with about 36% in the top ten. The specimen comprised peripheral blood, sampled 28 days after the second AZD1222 dose. The receptors come from an adult who received the AZD1222 COVID-19 vaccine.

This clone has just a few counts. The chain employs TRBV27 and TRBJ1-6; D may be TRBD1 (5 bases). The V gene's germline CDR1 is MNHEY and CDR2 SMNVEV (reference sequence). The CDR3 sequence is 17 residues long. Trimming removed 0 bases at V and 5 bases at J, with 14 bases between. The CDR3 spells CASSLSNFGGHNSPLHF. For the CDR3, the DNA is TGTGCCAGCAGTTTATCCAATTTCGGGGGTCATAATTCACCCCTCCACTTT.

The chain links TRBV4-1 to TRBJ1-6; 9 nucleotides align to TRBD1. With V trimmed by 0 bases and J by 8 bases, 11 bases remained unmatched. CDR3 size: 18 residues. Germline loops: CDR1 MGHRA, CDR2 YSYEKL. CDR3 sequence reads: CASSQDPLTGGGDSPLHF. In DNA form, the CDR3 reads TGCGCCAGCAGCCAAGACCCCCTTACAGGGGGCGGTGATTCACCCCTCCACTTT.

The V gene is TRBV3-1 (or the pseudogene TRBV3-2), the J gene TRBJ2-5; a possible D gene is TRBD1 (5 bases). Trimming took 11 bases from V and 1 from J, leaving 14 bases between them. There are 13 residues in the CDR3. Per germline, CDR1 LGHDT and CDR2 YNNKEL (reference sequence). The CDR3: CAAAWTPQETQYF. The CDR3, as DNA: TGTGCCGCCGCCTGGACACCCCAAGAGACCCAGTACTTC.

There are a few counts of this clone. The chain is built from TRBV21-1 and TRBJ2-7. TRBV21-1 is a recognized pseudogene. This CDR3 contains 11 residues. The CDR3 is CASSKAPEQYF. DNA for the CDR3: TGTGCCAGCAGCAAAGCCCCCGAGCAGTACTTC.

This clone has just one count. The chain employs TRBV5-6 and TRBJ2-3, with 10 bases identical to TRBD2. Germline lookup yields CDR1 SGHDT and CDR2 YYEEEE. Germline trimming cut 5 bases from V and 6 bases from J; bases unmatched to any gene: 6. The CDR3 totals 14 residues. The CDR3 DNA follows: TGTGCCAGCAGTCTAGCGGGGGCCAGGGATACGCAGTATTTT. Translating it yields CASSLAGARDTQYF.

The V gene is TRBV1, the J gene TRBJ1-5. TRBV1 is labeled a pseudogene. The CDR3 consists of 15 residues. CDR3 nucleotides: TGCACCAGCAGCCAAGACGGGACGGACCCAAGGCCCCAGCATTTT. Translation: CTSSQDGTDPRPQHF.

The chain employs TRBV19 and TRBJ2-2; the D call may be TRBD1 or TRBD2 (5 bases each). V lost 2 bases and J 7 bases, leaving 26 bases between the germline ends. The germline V gene encodes CDR1 LNHDA and CDR2 SQIVND (reference sequence). CDR3 length equals 19 residues. The CDR3 region is CASSIFPGTSQSTFGELFF. Written as DNA, the CDR3 is TGTGCCAGTAGTATATTTCCTGGGACCTCTCAATCGACGTTCGGGGAGCTGTTTTTT. The full variable domain, rest sourced from reference TRBV19 and TRBJ2-2, is DGGITQSPKYLFRKEGQNVTLSCEQNLNHDAMYWYRQDPGQGLRLIYYSQIVNDFQKGDIAEGYSVSREKKESFPLTVTSAQKNPTAFYLCASSIFPGTSQSTFGELFFGEGSRLTVL.

This chain joins TRBV7-2 and TRBJ1-2; 7 nucleotides align to TRBD1. V trimming: 5 bases; J trimming: 8 bases; junction bases outside the gene matches: 14. The CDR3 totals 15 residues. Germline V CDR1 and CDR2: SGHTA, FQGNSA. The CDR3 is CASSPHPTGEGGYTF. As DNA, the CDR3 is TGTGCCAGCAGCCCACACCCCACAGGGGAAGGAGGCTACACCTTC.

Of note for this clone: The sample carries other DNA sequences with the same CDR3. The chain joins TRBV6-6 to TRBJ1-2; D remains unclear. The germline CDR1 and CDR2 sequences are MNHNY and SVGAGI (reference sequence). V was trimmed by 8 bases and J by 2 bases, leaving 9 bases between them. The CDR3 is 12 residues long. This CDR3 reads CASRDTNYGYTF. The DNA of the CDR3 is TGTGCCAGCCGTGATACCAACTATGGCTACACCTTC.

The chain joins TRBV30 to TRBJ2-3, with D possibly being TRBD1 (6 bases). This CDR3 is built from 14 residues. Trimming removed 6 bases at V and 0 bases at J, with 13 bases between. The germline gives CDR1 GTSNPN, CDR2 SVGIG (reference sequence). The CDR3 bases are TGTGCCTGTCGAACAGGGTCTAGCACAGATACGCAGTATTTT. Translated: CACRTGSSTDTQYF.

The V and J genes are TRBV24-1 and TRBJ2-2, with D uncertain. Germline values: CDR1 KGHDR, CDR2 SFDVKD. V lost 0 bases to trimming and J lost 0 bases, with 10 bases between them. There are 17 residues in the CDR3. The CDR3 sequence: CATSDLMGAANTGELFF. In DNA form, the CDR3 reads TGTGCCACCAGTGATTTGATGGGCGCCGCGAACACCGGGGAGCTGTTTTTT.

This clone was seen only once. The J gene is TRBJ1-2, the V gene TRBV28, with unresolved D. Between the trimmed V and J ends, which lost 7 bases and 8 bases, there was a span of 14 bases. Looked up from germline, CDR1 is MDHEN and CDR2 is SYDVKM. The CDR3 consists of 12 residues. CDR3 DNA sequence: TGTGCCAGCACAGGCACTCATTCAGGCTACACCTTC. It specifies CASTGTHSGYTF.

The chain combines TRBV5-8 with TRBJ1-2; perhaps TRBD1 as D (6 bases). Per germline, CDR1 SGHTS and CDR2 YDEGEE. This CDR3 contains 13 residues. V was cut by 5 bases and J by 4 bases, with 12 bases left in between. In nucleotides, the CDR3 is TGTGCCAGCAGGAATACAGGGACCTATGGCTACACCTTC. It is translated as CASRNTGTYGYTF.

The CDR3 region is CASTRVQGRNEKLFF. Written as DNA, the CDR3 is TGTGCCAGTACCCGGGTGCAGGGGCGAAATGAAAAACTGTTTTTT. The chain has TRBV19 and TRBJ1-4, with D perhaps matching TRBD1 (6 bases). Per the germline V gene, CDR1 is LNHDA and CDR2 is SQIVND (reference sequence). This CDR3 contains 15 residues. Trimming removed 7 bases at V and 5 bases at J, with 17 bases between.

This clone was found a few times. The chain joins TRBV19 to TRBJ2-5; a possible D gene is TRBD1 (6 bases). The CDR3 extends over 16 amino acids. V was clipped by 3 bases and J by 5 bases, with 19 bases between them. Germline V gene lookup returns CDR1 LNHDA and CDR2 SQIVND (reference sequence). The chain's CDR3 is CASSITGQGRKETQYF. CDR3 bases: TGTGCCAGTAGTATTACAGGGCAGGGCAGGAAGGAGACCCAGTACTTC.

V and J are TRBV6-5 and TRBJ1-1, with a tentative D call TRBD1 (5 bases). Germline V gives CDR1 MNHEY, CDR2 SVGAGI. V gave up 7 bases and J gave up 0 bases, with 12 bases separating them. This CDR3 has 14 amino acids. The CDR3 DNA sequence: TGTGCCAGCACCCTGGACAACTTGAACACTGAAGCTTTCTTT. As protein: CASTLDNLNTEAFF.

The J gene is TRBJ1-1, the V gene TRBV19; D call uncertain. The CDR3 covers 14 residues. V lost 3 bases and J 9 bases, leaving 17 bases between the germline ends. Germline loops: CDR1 LNHDA, CDR2 SQIVND (reference sequence). CDR3 sequence (DNA): TGTGCCAGTAGTATGTCGGGGAGAGTGGCAAAAGCTTTCTTT. It codes for CASSMSGRVAKAFF. The full variable domain, its missing parts supplied by reference TRBV19 and TRBJ1-1, is DGGITQSPKYLFRKEGQNVTLSCEQNLNHDAMYWYRQDPGQGLRLIYYSQIVNDFQKGDIAEGYSVSREKKESFPLTVTSAQKNPTAFYLCASSMSGRVAKAFFGQGTRLTVV.

This chain uses TRBV2 with TRBJ1-2; the D gene is possibly TRBD1 (5 bases). The CDR3 runs to 14 residues. Trimming took 1 base from V and 2 from J, leaving 8 bases between them. Germline V gene lookup returns CDR1 SNHLY and CDR2 FYNNEI. The CDR3 DNA reads as TGTGCCAGCAGTGAAGAAGCAGGGAACTATGGCTACACCTTC. Translating it yields CASSEEAGNYGYTF.

The V and J genes are TRBV6-5 and TRBJ2-7; 7 bases line up with TRBD1. Losses at the gene ends were 2 bases for V and 3 bases for J; bases not matched to a gene: 4. Germline V gene data show CDR1 as MNHEY and CDR2 as SVGAGI. The CDR3 spans 14 residues. CDR3 loop: CASSYGGQNYEQYF. The CDR3 nucleotides are TGTGCCAGCAGTTACGGGGGACAGAACTACGAGCAGTACTTC.

The genes are TRBV7-9 and TRBJ2-5; D perhaps matches TRBD1 (6 bases). The CDR3 loop spans 14 amino acids. The germline V gene encodes CDR1 SEHNR and CDR2 FQNEAQ (reference sequence). V lost 5 bases to trimming and J lost 5 bases, with 15 bases between them. The chain's CDR3 is CASSPQTGLETQYF. CDR3 nucleotides: TGTGCCAGCAGCCCCCAAACAGGGCTGGAGACCCAGTACTTC.

This sequence joins TRBV19 and TRBJ2-2; 11 bases match TRBD2. Per the germline V gene, CDR1 is LNHDA and CDR2 is SQIVND (reference sequence). This CDR3 spans 15 amino acids. The ends lost 4 bases at V and 5 bases at J; junction bases unmatched: 3. The CDR3 region is CASSSSGGETGELFF. The CDR3 nucleotides are TGTGCCAGTAGTAGTAGCGGGGGGGAGACCGGGGAGCTGTTTTTT.

The chain joins TRBV15 to TRBJ1-1, with D maybe TRBD1 (5 bases). This CDR3 is 14 amino acids long. V lost 3 bases to trimming and J lost 5 bases, with 13 bases between them. In germline, CDR1 is LNHNV, CDR2 YYDKDF (reference sequence). The CDR3 protein is CATSRGGIRTEAFF. The CDR3 DNA sequence: TGTGCCACCAGCAGGGGGGGTATAAGGACTGAAGCTTTCTTT.

The chain is built from TRBV11-2 and TRBJ1-2; TRBD1 is a possible D gene (6 bases). The CDR3 has 14 amino acids. The V gene lost 5 bases and the J gene lost 8 bases, with 18 bases spanning the gap. CDR1 and CDR2 (germline): SGHAT, FQNNGV. CDR3 sequence: CASSPSGGPEGYTF. CDR3 bases: TGTGCCAGCAGCCCGAGCGGGGGGCCAGAAGGCTACACCTTC.

This sequence joins TRBV6-2 or TRBV6-3 and TRBJ1-3; no definite D call. Trimming took 2 bases from V and 0 from J, leaving 8 bases between them. The germline gives CDR1 MNHEY, CDR2 SVGEGT. The CDR3 has 15 amino acids. The CDR3 DNA sequence: TGTGCCAGCAGTTACCGCGGGGACTCTGGAAACACCATATATTTT. This translates into CASSYRGDSGNTIYF.

This clone has more than one count but fewer than ten. The CDR3 region is CASSSGLATFETQYF. The CDR3 DNA reads TGTGCCAGTAGTTCCGGACTAGCGACCTTCGAGACCCAGTACTTC. The genes are TRBV19 and TRBJ2-5, with 9 nucleotides matching TRBD2. The CDR3 is 15 residues long. From germline, CDR1 is LNHDA and CDR2 SQIVND (reference sequence). The junction had 9 bases not matched to a gene; V was cut back by 5 bases and J by 5 bases.

This chain joins TRBV5-1 and TRBJ2-5; 9 bases fit TRBD2. V shed 9 bases and J 3 bases; nucleotides not matched to a gene: 9. CDR1 and CDR2 (germline): SGHRS, YFSETQ. CDR3 length: 14 amino acids. CDR3 residues: CATKAGGPKETQYF. In DNA form, the CDR3 reads TGCGCCACCAAGGCGGGGGGGCCAAAAGAGACCCAGTACTTC. The whole variable domain, remainder taken from reference TRBV5-1 and TRBJ2-5, is KAGVTQTPRYLIKTRGQQVTLSCSPISGHRSVSWYQQTPGQGLQFLFEYFSETQRNKGNFPGRFSGRQFSNSRSEMNVSTLELGDSALYLCATKAGGPKETQYFGPGTRLLVL.

The chain joins TRBV4-2 to TRBJ2-1; the D is unclear. Trimming removed 4 bases at V and 5 bases at J, with 9 bases between. The CDR3 has 13 residues. Germline values: CDR1 LGHNA, CDR2 YNFKEQ. In DNA form, the CDR3 reads TGTGCCAGCAGCCCTCAAGCGAACAATGAGCAGTTCTTC. This translates into CASSPQANNEQFF.

The chain combines TRBV7-9 with TRBJ2-7; a weak D match, TRBD1 (6 bases). With 4 bases removed from V and 4 bases from J, the gap between germline ends came to 20 bases. This CDR3 is built from 16 residues. Per germline, CDR1 SEHNR and CDR2 FQNEAQ (reference sequence). CDR3 protein: CASSSHRARGRYEQYF. Here the CDR3 DNA reads TGTGCCAGCAGCTCCCACCGGGCCAGGGGCAGGTACGAGCAGTACTTC.